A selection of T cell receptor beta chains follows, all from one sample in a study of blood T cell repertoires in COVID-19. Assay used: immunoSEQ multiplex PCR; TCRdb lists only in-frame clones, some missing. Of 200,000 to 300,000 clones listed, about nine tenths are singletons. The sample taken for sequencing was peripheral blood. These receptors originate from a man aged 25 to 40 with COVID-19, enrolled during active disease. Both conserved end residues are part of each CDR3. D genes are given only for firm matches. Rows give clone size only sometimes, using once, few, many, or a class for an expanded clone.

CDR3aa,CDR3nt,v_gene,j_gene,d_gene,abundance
CAWSVLDRYQYF,TGTGCCTGGAGTGTACTAGACCGCTACCAGTACTTC,TRBV30,TRBJ2-7,NA,NA
CASSLDVGRGTRDTQYF,TGTGCCAGCAGCTTAGATGTAGGGAGGGGCACACGAGATACGCAGTATTTT,TRBV7-2,TRBJ2-3,TRBD2,NA
CASSGQGVAGGTEAFF,TGTGCCAGCTCCGGACAGGGAGTAGCGGGTGGCACTGAAGCTTTCTTT,TRBV18,TRBJ1-1,TRBD1,NA
CASSPRTGGSGYGYTF,TGCGCCAGCAGCCCTAGGACAGGGGGCAGCGGTTATGGCTACACCTTC,TRBV5-1,TRBJ1-2,TRBD1,NA
CASSSDRGSYNSPLHF,TGTGCCAGCAGTTCCGACAGGGGGTCCTATAATTCACCCCTCCACTTT,TRBV2,TRBJ1-6,TRBD1,NA
CASSQVLAGGRSSYEQYF,TGTGCCAGCAGCCAAGTCCTAGCGGGGGGTCGGAGCTCCTACGAGCAGTACTTC,TRBV3-1/TRBV3-2,TRBJ2-7,TRBD2,NA
CASSTLTGTQPQHF,TGTGCCAGTAGCACCCTGACAGGGACTCAGCCCCAGCATTTT,TRBV19,TRBJ1-5,TRBD1,NA
CASSPGGAGTGASYEQYF,TGTGCCAGCAGCCCAGGAGGGGCGGGGACAGGGGCCTCCTACGAGCAGTACTTC,TRBV5-5,TRBJ2-7,TRBD1,once
CASSLAIGEEQYF,TGTGCCAGCAGCTTAGCGATTGGGGAGGAGCAGTACTTC,TRBV7-9,TRBJ2-7,NA,NA
CASRSTGRDTIYF,TGTGCCAGTAGATCGACGGGAAGGGACACCATATATTTT,TRBV19,TRBJ1-3,NA,once
CATSRDETPPIYF,TGTGCCACCAGCAGAGATGAAACACCCCCCATATATTTT,TRBV15,TRBJ1-3,NA,NA
CASKGGEKLFF,TGTGCCAGTAAGGGGGGGGAAAAACTGTTTTTT,TRBV19,TRBJ1-4,NA,once
CASQAHSNTEAFF,TGTGCCAGCCAGGCCCACTCCAACACTGAAGCTTTCTTT,TRBV7-3,TRBJ1-1,NA,NA
CASSESIAGETYEQYF,TGTGCCAGCAGTGAATCAATAGCGGGGGAGACCTACGAGCAGTACTTC,TRBV2,TRBJ2-7,TRBD2,NA
CASSLEWTGGAPGETQYF,TGTGCCAGCAGCTTAGAGTGGACAGGGGGCGCCCCAGGGGAGACCCAGTACTTC,TRBV11-2,TRBJ2-5,TRBD1,NA
CASGLVLAGGNEQFF,TGTGCTAGTGGTTTGGTACTAGCGGGAGGCAATGAGCAGTTCTTC,TRBV12-5,TRBJ2-1,TRBD2,NA
CASTTGRNTGELFF,TGTGCCAGCACCACTGGTCGTAACACCGGGGAGCTGTTTTTT,TRBV27,TRBJ2-2,NA,NA
CASSPVPPSGNTIYF,TGTGCCAGCAGCCCAGTCCCACCCTCTGGAAACACCATATATTTT,TRBV4-2,TRBJ1-3,NA,NA
CASRSGGGYGYTF,TGTGCCAGCAGATCAGGGGGCGGCTATGGCTACACCTTC,TRBV7-9,TRBJ1-2,TRBD1,NA
CASRGGRTNYGYTF,TGTGCCAGCAGGGGGGGGAGAACCAACTATGGCTACACCTTC,TRBV11-2,TRBJ1-2,NA,NA
CASSTQTGEARGYTF,TGTGCCAGTAGTACACAGACAGGGGAGGCGCGAGGCTACACCTTC,TRBV19,TRBJ1-2,TRBD1,NA
CASSLGTGGVSNQPQHF,TGTGCCAGCAGCTTAGGGACTGGGGGGGTTAGCAATCAGCCCCAGCATTTT,TRBV5-6,TRBJ1-5,NA,NA
CASSEGVNEQYF,TGTGCCAGCAGTGAGGGGGTGAACGAGCAGTACTTC,TRBV12-3/TRBV12-4,TRBJ2-7,NA,NA
CASSQGTGVAYEQYF,TGTGCCAGCAGCCAAGGCACAGGGGTCGCCTACGAGCAGTACTTC,TRBV3-1/TRBV3-2,TRBJ2-7,TRBD1,NA
CASSYAQGRNEQYF,TGTGCCAGCAGTTACGCCCAGGGGAGAAACGAGCAGTACTTC,TRBV6-2/TRBV6-3,TRBJ2-7,NA,many
CASSLKSDTEAFF,TGCGCCAGCAGCTTGAAGAGCGACACTGAAGCTTTCTTT,TRBV5-1,TRBJ1-1,NA,NA
CASSLKSGGTYNEQFF,TGTGCCAGCAGCTTAAAGAGCGGGGGGACATACAATGAGCAGTTCTTC,TRBV7-3,TRBJ2-1,TRBD2,NA
CASSLAGTYGYTF,TGTGCCAGCAGCTTAGCCGGTACCTATGGCTACACCTTC,TRBV7-6,TRBJ1-2,NA,NA
CASSGGSSGNTIYF,TGCGCCAGCAGCGGGGGGAGCTCTGGAAACACCATATATTTT,TRBV4-1,TRBJ1-3,NA,NA
CASSSARLAGDSYEQYF,TGTGCCAGCAGCTCCGCCCGACTAGCGGGGGATTCCTACGAGCAGTACTTC,TRBV3-1/TRBV3-2,TRBJ2-7,TRBD2,NA
CASSAGLLTYEQYF,TGTGCCAGCAGCGCGGGACTTCTAACCTACGAGCAGTACTTC,TRBV7-2,TRBJ2-7,NA,NA
CASSLGTGQGLYGYTF,TGTGCCAGCAGCTTAGGCACAGGACAGGGACTCTATGGCTACACCTTC,TRBV7-9,TRBJ1-2,TRBD1,NA
CASSATGANSPLHF,TGTGCCAGCAGTGCGACAGGAGCCAATTCACCCCTCCACTTT,TRBV6-4,TRBJ1-6,NA,NA
CASSYSRWFYEQYF,TGTGCCAGCAGTTACTCGAGGTGGTTCTACGAGCAGTACTTC,TRBV6-5,TRBJ2-7,NA,NA
CASSQDSGNYGYTF,TGTGCCAGCAGCCAAGATTCAGGGAACTATGGCTACACCTTC,TRBV3-1/TRBV3-2,TRBJ1-2,NA,NA